This entry lists 21 T cell receptor beta chains sequenced from one sample in a study of blood T cell repertoires in COVID-19. Only in-frame clones appear in the TCRdb table, and some are missing; sequencing was by immunoSEQ multiplex PCR. The sample records about 150,000 clones, 70% to 90% being singletons. Sequences were obtained from peripheral blood. The receptors originated from a man aged 50 or older who had recovered from COVID-19.

This chain links TRBV27 with TRBJ2-5; 7 positions agree with TRBD2. V shed 4 bases and J 3 bases; nucleotides not matched to a gene: 5. Germline assignment: CDR1 MNHEY and CDR2 SMNVEV (reference sequence). The CDR3 has 14 residues. In DNA form, the CDR3 reads TGTGCCAGCAGTTACGGAGCGGGAAAAGAGACCCAGTACTTC. It encodes CASSYGAGKETQYF.

This clone occurred once. The chain carries TRBV9 and TRBJ2-1, with 8 bases identical to TRBD2. The CDR3 runs 15 residues. CDR1 and CDR2 from the germline V gene are SGDLS and YYNGEE. The J segment lost 4 bases and the V segment lost 4 bases, leaving 7 bases of the junction unmatched. The CDR3 loop is CASSLASGSYNEQFF. DNA for the CDR3: TGTGCCAGCAGCTTAGCTAGCGGGTCATACAATGAGCAGTTCTTC.

This clone was observed once. This rearrangement joins TRBV21-1 to TRBJ2-7; TRBD2, as called in the table, went unchecked against the DNA. TRBV21-1 represents a pseudogene. The CDR3 covers 13 residues. The CDR3 is CASSICGFYEQYF. The CDR3 DNA is TGTGCCAGCAGCATCTGCGGGTTCTACGAGCAGTACTTC.

The J gene is TRBJ2-3, the V gene TRBV24-1; 10 nucleotides match TRBD1. Germline V CDR1 and CDR2: KGHDR, SFDVKD. V dropped 4 bases and J dropped 9; count of bases not matched to a gene: 6. This CDR3 has 14 amino acids. The CDR3 coding sequence is TGTGCCACCAGTGACCCCGGACAGGGGGGCACGCAGTATTTT. Translation gives CATSDPGQGGTQYF.

V and J are TRBV10-3 and TRBJ2-1; 13 nucleotides align to TRBD2. CDR1 and CDR2 (germline): ENHRY, SYGVKD. The CDR3 totals 13 residues. The junction had 0 bases not matched to a gene; V was cut back by 4 bases and J by 9 bases. For the CDR3, the DNA is TGTGCCATCAGTGGGACTAGCGGGGGTGAGCAGTTCTTC. Protein: CAISGTSGGEQFF.

For the CDR3, the DNA is TGTGCCAGCAGCCAAGAGAACAGAATCCAGTACTTC. It encodes CASSQENRIQYF. J is TRBJ2-5 and V is TRBV3-1 (or the pseudogene TRBV3-2); no reliable D call. Between the trimmed V and J ends, which lost 0 bases and 10 bases, there was a span of 9 bases. The CDR3 is 12 residues long. Germline V gene lookup returns CDR1 LGHDT and CDR2 YNNKEL (reference sequence).

The rearrangement joins TRBV6-4 to TRBJ2-1, with a tentative D call TRBD1 (6 bases). Germline CDR1 MRHNA, CDR2 SNTAGT. The V gene lost 4 bases and the J gene lost 4 bases, with 17 bases spanning the gap. The CDR3 contains 16 residues. The CDR3 protein is CASSGSFGTPYNEQFF. In DNA, the CDR3 is TGTGCCAGCAGTGGTAGTTTCGGGACACCGTACAATGAGCAGTTCTTC.

The chain employs TRBV11-2 and TRBJ2-3; 14 bases fit TRBD2. This CDR3 has 17 amino acids. Germline CDR1 SGHAT, CDR2 FQNNGV. The V segment lost 1 base and the J segment 4 bases; nucleotides outside the gene matches: 4. The CDR3 nucleotides are TGTGCCAGCAGCTTAGGACTAGCGGGGGGGCAGGCAGATACGCAGTATTTT. Protein product: CASSLGLAGGQADTQYF.

This chain links TRBV19 with TRBJ1-1, with TRBD1 identical over 8 bases. J lost 4 bases, V lost 5 bases, and 6 bases had no gene match. The CDR3 consists of 14 residues. Germline CDR1 and CDR2: LNHDA and SQIVND (reference sequence). The CDR3 loop is CASSLRTGSTEAFF. CDR3 DNA: TGTGCCAGTAGTCTCCGGACAGGGAGCACTGAAGCTTTCTTT.

The chain joins TRBV23-1 to TRBJ1-2; D is possibly TRBD1 (5 bases). TRBV23-1 counts as an open reading frame of uncertain function. The CDR3 is 17 residues long. Deletions cut 3 bases from V and 6 bases from J, with 23 bases between. The CDR3 here is CASSHKTMGGILDGYTF. DNA for the CDR3: TGCGCCAGCAGTCACAAGACAATGGGGGGGATCCTGGATGGCTACACCTTC.

This clone was counted a few times. The V and J genes are TRBV5-6 and TRBJ1-1; possible D gene TRBD1, 5 bases. The ends were cut back, 1 base at V and 5 bases at J, with 9 bases in the middle. CDR3 length: 13 amino acids. Germline loops: CDR1 SGHDT, CDR2 YYEEEE. The CDR3 region has the DNA TGTGCCAGCAGCTTGCTACGGGGGACTGAAGCTTTCTTT. Its translation is CASSLLRGTEAFF.

This clone was found a few times. The chain combines TRBV5-4 with TRBJ2-7; D is unresolved. Trimming removed 0 bases at V and 1 base at J, with 8 bases between. CDR3 length: 14 amino acids. Germline CDR1 is SGHNT and CDR2 is YYREEE (reference sequence). Here the CDR3 reads CASSLAGGSYEQYF. The CDR3 region has the DNA TGTGCCAGCAGCTTGGCCGGCGGATCCTACGAGCAGTACTTC.

This clone was found a few times. The genes are TRBV3-1 (or the pseudogene TRBV3-2) and TRBJ2-6; TRBD1 agrees at 7 bases. Germline V gene sequence: CDR1 LGHDT, CDR2 YNNKEL (reference sequence). The CDR3 runs to 17 residues. Trimming removed 4 bases from V and 2 bases from J; junction bases left unmatched: 8. The CDR3 reads CASSLRTGLAGANVLTF. CDR3 DNA sequence: TGTGCCAGCAGCCTCCGGACAGGCTTGGCTGGGGCCAACGTCCTGACTTTC.

The chain carries TRBV5-5 and TRBJ2-3, with TRBD2 matching over 9 bases. The CDR3 totals 15 residues. The V gene end was trimmed by 5 bases and the J gene end by 3 bases; junction bases not matched to a gene: 7. Germline values: CDR1 SGHKS, CDR2 YYEKEE (reference sequence). The CDR3 coding sequence is TGTGCCAGCAGAGCCCGGACTAGCGTAACAGATACGCAGTATTTT. Translation gives CASRARTSVTDTQYF. The full variable domain, completed using reference TRBV5-5 and TRBJ2-3, is DAGVTQSPTHLIKTRGQQVTLRCSPISGHKSVSWYQQVLGQGPQFIFQYYEKEERGRGNFPDRFSARQFPNYSSELNVNALLLGDSALYLCASRARTSVTDTQYFGPGTRLTVL.

CDR3 residues: CASSTDRGPNEKLFF. Here the CDR3 DNA reads TGTGCCAGCAGCACGGACAGGGGTCCCAATGAAAAACTGTTTTTT. J is TRBJ1-4 and V is TRBV7-6; 9 bases fit TRBD1. The CDR3 extends over 15 amino acids. After removal of 5 bases from V and 5 bases from J, the junction contained 6 bases not matched to a gene. CDR1 and CDR2 (germline): SGHVS, FNYEAQ.

The rearrangement links TRBV7-2 to TRBJ1-2; 10 bases agree with TRBD1. Trimming cost V 5 bases and J 4 bases; bases outside gene matches: 7. This CDR3 is built from 15 residues. The germline gives CDR1 SGHTA, CDR2 FQGNSA. CDR3 coding DNA: TGTGCCAGCAGCCCGGGACAGGGGATGGGCTATGGCTACACCTTC. Translation: CASSPGQGMGYGYTF.

The J gene is TRBJ1-5, the V gene TRBV7-2, with a possible D match to TRBD1 (5 bases). CDR3 length: 15 amino acids. V was clipped by 1 base and J by 2 bases, with 9 bases between them. CDR1 and CDR2 (germline): SGHTA, FQGNSA. The CDR3 DNA sequence: TGTGCCAGCAGCTTAGGCAGGGTCGGCAATCAGCCCCAGCATTTT. Its translation is CASSLGRVGNQPQHF.

V is TRBV19 and J is TRBJ2-7; TRBD1 matches 12 bases. With V trimmed by 3 bases and J by 5 bases, 5 bases remained unmatched. This CDR3 is built from 15 residues. From germline, CDR1 is LNHDA and CDR2 SQIVND (reference sequence). CDR3 nucleotide sequence: TGTGCCAGTAGTATTGGGGGACAGGGGGCCCACGAGCAGTACTTC. As protein: CASSIGGQGAHEQYF.

V usage is TRBV11-1 and J usage is TRBJ2-5, with 12 bases aligning to TRBD2. After removal of 4 bases from V and 4 bases from J, the junction contained 4 bases not matched to a gene. Per germline, CDR1 SGHAT and CDR2 FQDESV (reference sequence). The CDR3 is 15 residues long. CDR3 bases: TGTGCCAGCAGCTCGACTAGCGGGAGTGGAGAGACCCAGTACTTC. Translation gives CASSSTSGSGETQYF.

The rearrangement joins TRBV6-5 to TRBJ2-7; TRBD2 matches at 8 bases. V shed 6 bases and J 6 bases; nucleotides not matched to a gene: 10. CDR1 is MNHEY and CDR2 is SVGAGI in the germline V gene. The CDR3 extends over 14 amino acids. CDR3 nucleotide sequence: TGTGCCAGCAGCCCCAGGGGTGCGGGGGGCGAGCAGTACTTC. Its translation: CASSPRGAGGEQYF.

This clone has only a few counts. The rearrangement joins TRBV7-3 to TRBJ2-1; D uncertain. This CDR3 has 15 residues. The V gene lost 1 base and the J gene lost 0 bases, with 7 bases spanning the gap. Germline CDR1 SGHTA, CDR2 FQGTGA. The CDR3 DNA reads TGTGCCAGCAGCTTAAGCGGATTCTCCTACAATGAGCAGTTCTTC. As protein: CASSLSGFSYNEQFF.